The 25 T cell receptor beta chains presented below share a single source sample, sequenced in a study of blood T cell repertoires in COVID-19. Assay used: immunoSEQ multiplex PCR; TCRdb lists only in-frame clones, some missing. The table lists about 290,000 clones, around 90% of them singletons. Sequencing input: PBMCs or T cells enriched from blood (not recorded which). The source is a woman aged 40 to 50 who had recovered from COVID-19.

This rearrangement joins TRBV18 to TRBJ1-5; D call uncertain. Germline CDR1 and CDR2: KGHSH and LQKENI. Trimming removed 6 bases from V and 4 bases from J, with 10 bases in between. This CDR3 is 13 amino acids long. CDR3 sequence: CASSFTENQPQHF. The CDR3 coding sequence is TGTGCCAGCTCCTTCACAGAGAATCAGCCCCAGCATTTT.

This clone showed up just once. Other DNA sequences within the sample encode an identical CDR3. This sequence joins TRBV2 and TRBJ2-1, with 10 bases matching TRBD1. The CDR3 runs 16 residues. Germline V gene lookup returns CDR1 SNHLY and CDR2 FYNNEI. Unmatched junction bases numbered 1, after V lost 0 bases and J lost 2 bases. CDR3 residues: CASSEAGTGAYNEQFF. DNA of the CDR3: TGTGCCAGCAGTGAAGCGGGGACAGGGGCCTACAATGAGCAGTTCTTC.

The J gene is TRBJ2-5, the V gene TRBV12-5; TRBD2 might be the D (5 bases). CDR1 LGHNT and CDR2 FRNRAP come from the germline V gene. Trimming took off 2 bases at V and 5 bases at J, with 12 bases between the two ends. This CDR3 contains 14 residues. In DNA, the CDR3 is TGTGCTAGTGGTTTGTCGGGATGGGAGGAGACCCAGTACTTC. It codes for CASGLSGWEETQYF.

This clone occurred once. The chain couples TRBV7-8 to TRBJ1-5; tentative D call: TRBD1 (5 bases). Germline loops: CDR1 SGHVS, CDR2 FQNEAQ. The CDR3 sequence is 15 residues long. With 3 bases removed from V and 2 bases from J, the gap between germline ends came to 11 bases. The CDR3 nucleotides are TGTGCCAGCAGCTTCGGGGGACGGGGCAATCAGCCCCAGCATTTT. It yields the protein CASSFGGRGNQPQHF.

CDR3 amino acids: CASSPNRGRGMNTEAFF. In DNA, the CDR3 is TGTGCCAGTAGCCCTAACAGGGGGCGCGGGATGAACACTGAAGCTTTCTTT. This chain joins TRBV19 and TRBJ1-1, with 9 bases identical to TRBD1. J gave up 0 bases and V 6 bases, and 11 bases lay outside the gene matches. CDR3 size: 17 residues. Germline CDR1 LNHDA, CDR2 SQIVND (reference sequence).

The chain uses TRBV12-3 or TRBV12-4 and TRBJ1-5; 8 bases line up with TRBD1. The CDR3 extends over 13 amino acids. The trim removed 6 bases at V and 5 bases at J, leaving 3 bases unmatched. The CDR3 nucleotides are TGTGCCAGCAGCAAGGACAGGGATCAGCCCCAGCATTTT. Translated: CASSKDRDQPQHF.

The rearrangement uses TRBV5-1 and TRBJ2-3; D is possibly TRBD1 (6 bases). CDR1 and CDR2 (germline): SGHRS, YFSETQ. This CDR3 comprises 14 residues. V lost 4 bases and J 5 bases, leaving 14 bases between the germline ends. The CDR3 is CASSPSTRGDTQYF. Here the CDR3 DNA reads TGCGCCAGCAGCCCATCTACCAGGGGAGATACGCAGTATTTT.

The table lists this clone with a count of one. The chain uses TRBV4-1 and TRBJ2-5, with D tentatively TRBD1 (5 bases). Germline CDR1 reads MGHRA; CDR2 reads YSYEKL. Trimming removed 4 bases from V and 7 bases from J, with 22 bases in between. The CDR3 spans 16 residues. The CDR3 DNA follows: TGCGCCAGCAGCCTGACGTGGCAGGGTGCACTCATGACCCAGTACTTC. It yields the protein CASSLTWQGALMTQYF.

The chain employs TRBV9 and TRBJ1-6, with D unresolved. V shed 6 bases and J shed 10 bases, with 20 bases lying between them. CDR1 is SGDLS and CDR2 is YYNGEE in the germline V gene. The CDR3 is 15 residues long. This CDR3 is CASTPGPRPESPLHF. The CDR3 bases are TGTGCCAGCACCCCAGGCCCCCGCCCGGAATCACCCCTCCACTTT.

The gene calls are TRBV19 and TRBJ1-1, with 9 bases fitting TRBD1. Germline V lookup: CDR1 LNHDA, CDR2 SQIVND (reference sequence). J was trimmed by 3 bases and V by 6 bases; bases with no gene match: 2. The CDR3 extends over 13 amino acids. CDR3 loop: CASSWDRDTEAFF. The CDR3 DNA reads as TGTGCCAGTAGCTGGGACAGGGACACTGAAGCTTTCTTT.

The CDR3 sequence is CASSIRQGRAFF. The CDR3 DNA reads as TGTGCCAGTAGTATAAGACAGGGAAGAGCTTTCTTT. The rearrangement links TRBV19 to TRBJ1-1; 7 bases fit TRBD1. The length of the CDR3 is 12 residues. V gave up 2 bases and J gave up 10 bases; unmatched junction bases: 4. Germline loops: CDR1 LNHDA, CDR2 SQIVND (reference sequence).

The V and J genes are TRBV13 and TRBJ2-1; D remains unclear. Germline-derived CDR1 and CDR2 are PRHDT and FYEKMQ (reference sequence). This CDR3 has 12 amino acids. With 2 bases removed from V and 12 bases from J, the gap between germline ends came to 11 bases. CDR3 sequence: CASSLQDERQFF. In DNA form, the CDR3 reads TGTGCCAGCAGCTTACAGGATGAACGGCAGTTCTTC.

V gene TRBV6-5 combines with J gene TRBJ1-2, with a weak D call TRBD1 (6 bases). Germline assignment: CDR1 MNHEY and CDR2 SVGAGI. The CDR3 length is 14 residues. V lost 8 bases and J lost 1, with 14 bases in between. The CDR3 DNA sequence: TGTGCCAGCCGTCGAACCAGGGGTAACTATGGCTACACCTTC. Protein sequence: CASRRTRGNYGYTF.

The chain combines TRBV27 with TRBJ1-1, with a weak D call TRBD1 (6 bases). CDR3 length: 16 residues. The germline gives CDR1 MNHEY, CDR2 SMNVEV (reference sequence). V was pared by 5 bases and J by 1 base, with 17 bases between. The CDR3 spells CASSQGTAIANTEAFF. The CDR3 DNA sequence: TGTGCCAGCAGTCAGGGGACGGCTATCGCGAACACTGAAGCTTTCTTT.

This rearrangement joins TRBV7-8 to TRBJ2-2, with a possible D match to TRBD2 (6 bases). The V end lost 1 base, the J end lost 5 bases, and 14 bases lay between the germline ends. The CDR3 is made up of 16 amino acids. Germline V lookup: CDR1 SGHVS, CDR2 FQNEAQ. CDR3 amino acids: CASSLGDGRYTGELFF. DNA of the CDR3: TGTGCCAGCAGCTTAGGGGACGGGAGATATACCGGGGAGCTGTTTTTT.

The chain joins TRBV18 to TRBJ1-3, with TRBD1 as a possible D gene (6 bases). CDR1 is KGHSH and CDR2 is LQKENI in the germline V gene. V was trimmed by 1 base and J by 0 bases, leaving 10 bases between them. This CDR3 has 16 amino acids. CDR3 nucleotides: TGTGCCAGCTCACCACAAGGGGGAAGCTCTGGAAACACCATATATTTT. Amino acid sequence: CASSPQGGSSGNTIYF.

The rearrangement links TRBV4-1 to TRBJ1-1; D is unresolved. Trimming cost V 1 base and J 1 base, with 13 bases left between them. Looked up from germline, CDR1 is MGHRA and CDR2 is YSYEKL. This CDR3 contains 16 residues. CDR3 coding DNA: TGCGCCAGCAGCCAAGGGCGGGGTCTGGGGAACACTGAAGCTTTCTTT. Its protein product is CASSQGRGLGNTEAFF.

This chain links TRBV6-5 with TRBJ2-7, with 10 positions matching TRBD1. The CDR3 runs to 16 residues. Trimming removed 4 bases from V and 4 bases from J; junction bases left unmatched: 10. CDR1 MNHEY and CDR2 SVGAGI come from the germline V gene. DNA for the CDR3: TGTGCCAGCAGTTCTACCTCCGGGACAGGGGTTTACGAGCAGTACTTC. As protein: CASSSTSGTGVYEQYF.

This chain joins TRBV24-1 and TRBJ2-1; TRBD2 is a possible D gene (6 bases). Germline V gene lookup returns CDR1 KGHDR and CDR2 SFDVKD. Trimming removed 5 bases from V and 12 bases from J, with 22 bases in between. This CDR3 contains 15 residues. CDR3 nucleotides: TGTGCCACCAGTGGGTGGGTTATGGGGGAGGAAGTGCAGTTCTTC. Residues: CATSGWVMGEEVQFF.

The chain combines TRBV6-6 with TRBJ1-1; 7 positions match TRBD1. J was trimmed by 1 base and V by 6 bases; bases with no gene match: 17. CDR1 is MNHNY, CDR2 SVGAGI, per germline (reference sequence). There are 18 residues in the CDR3. The CDR3 DNA sequence: TGTGCCAGCAGGCGAAGGGGGACGACAGGGACTAGGAACACTGAAGCTTTCTTT. This sequence encodes CASRRRGTTGTRNTEAFF.

The gene calls are TRBV6-5 and TRBJ1-2, with 9 bases identical to TRBD1. The V gene's germline CDR1 is MNHEY and CDR2 SVGAGI. The CDR3 has 13 amino acids. V dropped 7 bases and J dropped 4; count of bases not matched to a gene: 4. The CDR3 DNA sequence: TGTGCCAGCATGACAGGGGGGACCTATGGCTACACCTTC. Encoded protein: CASMTGGTYGYTF.

The V call is TRBV6-2 or TRBV6-3, the J call TRBJ2-4, with 7 bases that match TRBD1. The CDR3 is 15 residues long. V was clipped by 5 bases and J by 3 bases; unmatched bases: 7. From germline, CDR1 is MNHEY and CDR2 SVGEGT. The CDR3 protein is CASSHPGTDKNIQYF. In nucleotides, the CDR3 is TGTGCCAGCAGTCATCCCGGGACAGACAAAAACATTCAGTACTTC.

This chain links TRBV6-1 with TRBJ1-4; D unresolved. This CDR3 contains 16 residues. Germline V gene sequence: CDR1 MNHNS, CDR2 SASEGT. Trimming removed 4 bases at V and 0 bases at J, with 12 bases between. The CDR3 bases are TGTGCCAGCAGTGGGGCCAGGTTAGCAACTAATGAAAAACTGTTTTTT. Protein product: CASSGARLATNEKLFF.

The chain has TRBV4-3 and TRBJ1-4; D perhaps matches TRBD1 (6 bases). The V and J ends lost 1 base and 8 bases respectively, with 17 bases between them. The CDR3 loop spans 16 amino acids. The germline CDR1 and CDR2 sequences are LGHNA and YSLEER. The CDR3 spells CASSQVDGQLKEKLFF. As DNA, the CDR3 is TGCGCCAGCAGCCAAGTCGATGGACAGTTGAAGGAAAAACTGTTTTTT.

The genes are TRBV11-2 and TRBJ2-7, with no clear D. The V end was cut by 1 base, the J end by 5 bases, with 6 bases between. Germline CDR1 SGHAT, CDR2 FQNNGV. There are 12 residues in the CDR3. This CDR3 is CASSLVENEQYF. CDR3 nucleotide sequence: TGTGCCAGCAGCTTAGTTGAGAACGAGCAGTACTTC.